Sequencing of this TCR beta chain was carried out in a study of blood T cell repertoires in COVID-19. Study-level background: COVID-19 samples, acute and convalescent, were from the United States, Italy and Spain. The analysed material was cDNA or gDNA that came from T cells, B-cell-depleted T cells, or PBMCs.

Trimming removed 6 bases from V and 4 bases from J; junction bases left unmatched: 11. The CDR3 length is 16 residues. Germline loops: CDR1 SGHRS, CDR2 YFSETQ. Original processing notes: Reference gene primer amplification yielded estimated nucleated cell counts. Only in-frame clones appear in the TCRdb table, and some are missing; sequencing was by immunoSEQ multiplex PCR. D and trimming were read from the DNA, whereas the V and J calls and clone size are those reported in that table. The table shows roughly 150,000 clones, with more than 85% occurring only once. The chain has TRBV5-1 and TRBJ2-3; 10 nucleotides line up with TRBD2. This TCR was recovered from a woman between 65 and 79 years old with acute or convalescent COVID-19. The sequencing sample was made of peripheral blood. CDR3 nucleotide sequence: TGCGCCAGCACCCAAGCGAGCGGGGGGGCGGCAGATACGCAGTATTTT. It translates to CASTQASGGAADTQYF.